This record covers a single T cell receptor beta chain. Its specificity is not known. The assay was immunoSEQ multiplex PCR, and TCRdb's table has in-frame clones only and misses some. The repertoire includes 33,000 or so clones, 90% to 95% of them detected once, and 0.65% to 0.95% sits in the top ten. This sample stems from a study of graft-versus-host responses after intestinal transplantation. Findings and caveats of the study: Patients who carried graft-donor T cell macrochimerism also had high graft-versus-host to host-versus-graft clonal ratios in their allografts.

The origin of this receptor is a human patient who received an intestinal transplant, so some T cells may come from the graft donor. Sequences were derived from PBMCs, sampled 16 days after intestinal transplant.

The CDR3 DNA follows: TGTGCCAGCTCACCGACTAGCGGGATTGATACGCAGTATTTT. It is translated as CASSPTSGIDTQYF. The V and J genes are TRBV18 and TRBJ2-3, with 11 nucleotides matching TRBD2. Germline CDR1 is KGHSH and CDR2 is LQKENI. Trimming cost V 3 bases and J 6 bases; bases outside gene matches: 2. CDR3 size: 14 residues.